This section outlines one T cell receptor (beta chain) sequence together with its context. Breast cancer patients provided tissue from their axillary draining lymph nodes. This record comes from a study of breast tumors, draining lymph nodes, adjacent tissues. TCRdb re-analysed the multiplex PCR reads in MiXCR, keeping a single row per CDR3 protein. This sample has roughly 110,000 distinct CDR3 sequences, with about 30% found just once. Germline values: CDR1 SGDLS, CDR2 YYNGEE. The CDR3 covers 17 residues. V was pared by 4 bases and J by 2 bases, with 19 bases between. The rearrangement joins TRBV9 to TRBJ1-3; D is perhaps TRBD1 (5 bases). This TCR derives from a female donor with breast cancer. Some clones in this sample may be carry-over from other donors' samples. Sequencing input: axillary lymph node tissue. In nucleotides, the CDR3 is TGTGCCAGCAGCCAAGAAAGGCGAGGGGCAGCTGGAAACACCATATATTTT. Its translation: CASSQERRGAAGNTIYF. The full variable domain, in which reference TRBV9 and TRBJ1-3 provide the parts outside the CDR3, is DSGVTQTPKHLITATGQRVTLRCSPRSGDLSVYWYQQSLDQGLQFLIQYYNGEERAKGNILERFSAQQFPDLHSELNLSSLELGDSALYFCASSQERRGAAGNTIYFGEGSWLTVV.